The sequence of this T cell receptor (beta chain) was determined in a study of T cell responses to AZD1222 COVID-19 vaccine. The CDR3 runs 12 residues. V was clipped by 3 bases and J by 12 bases; unmatched bases: 9. CDR1 and CDR2 from the germline V gene are SGHDT and YYEEEE. Study-wide findings and caveats: Regions 160-218 and 743-854 held dominance among vaccine-associated CD4 TCRs, which spanned spike.

This clone came up many times. The antigen remains unidentified. Some clones are missing from TCRdb's copy, which holds only in-frame ones; the method was immunoSEQ multiplex PCR. Of about 100,000 clones detected, around 87% appear once; the ten largest clones hold roughly 4.2%. The chain employs TRBV5-6 and TRBJ2-7; 7 bases align to TRBD1. The sequence was collected from an adult in good health. The material sequenced was peripheral blood, taken on day 0 of MenACWY control vaccination. The CDR3 reads CASSSEDRAWYF. CDR3 coding DNA: TGTGCCAGCAGCTCCGAAGACAGGGCCTGGTACTTC.